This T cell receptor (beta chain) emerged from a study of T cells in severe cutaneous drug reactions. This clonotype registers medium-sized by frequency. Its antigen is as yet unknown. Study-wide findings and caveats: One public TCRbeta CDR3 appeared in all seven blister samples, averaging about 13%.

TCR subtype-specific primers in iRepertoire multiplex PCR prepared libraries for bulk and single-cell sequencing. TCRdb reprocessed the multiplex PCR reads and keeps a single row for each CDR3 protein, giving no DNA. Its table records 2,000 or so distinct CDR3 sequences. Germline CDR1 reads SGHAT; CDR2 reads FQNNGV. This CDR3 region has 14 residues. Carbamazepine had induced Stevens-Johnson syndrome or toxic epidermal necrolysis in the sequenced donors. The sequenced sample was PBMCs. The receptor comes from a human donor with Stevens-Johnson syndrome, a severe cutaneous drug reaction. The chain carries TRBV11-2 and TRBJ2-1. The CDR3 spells CASSLSAATNEQFF.